The next 26 T cell receptor beta chains were all read from a single sample in a study of T cell responses to AZD1222 COVID-19 vaccine. The assay was immunoSEQ multiplex PCR, and TCRdb's table has in-frame clones only and misses some. Among fewer than 150,000 clones listed, 92% were seen once. The starting material was peripheral blood, obtained on day 0 of AZD1222 vaccination. These receptors all stem from an adult in good health.

This chain uses TRBV19 with TRBJ1-5; 7 nucleotides align to TRBD1. This CDR3 spans 16 amino acids. Germline lookup yields CDR1 LNHDA and CDR2 SQIVND (reference sequence). J gave up 2 bases and V 6 bases, and 10 bases lay outside the gene matches. CDR3 bases: TGTGCCAGTAGCTTTCTGTTCGGGACAGGCAATCAGCCCCAGCATTTT. It specifies CASSFLFGTGNQPQHF.

CDR3: CASSSRTSGRDEQYF. The DNA for the CDR3 is TGTGCCAGTAGTAGCCGGACTAGCGGGAGGGACGAGCAGTACTTC. The V gene is TRBV19, the J gene TRBJ2-7, with TRBD2 identical over 15 bases. CDR3 length: 15 amino acids. Germline V CDR1 and CDR2: LNHDA, SQIVND (reference sequence). Germline trimming cut 4 bases from V and 5 bases from J; bases unmatched to any gene: 3.

The chain has TRBV7-2 and TRBJ2-7; 7 bases map to TRBD2. J lost 5 bases, V lost 1 base, and 5 bases had no gene match. Germline V gives CDR1 SGHTA, CDR2 FQGNSA. The CDR3 length is 14 residues. The CDR3, as DNA: TGTGCCAGCAGCTTAGGGGGAGGGGTTGACGAGCAGTACTTC. This encodes CASSLGGGVDEQYF.

This CDR3 reads CASGPLDIFNTEAFF. Written as DNA, the CDR3 is TGTGCTAGTGGTCCCCTGGACATCTTCAACACTGAAGCTTTCTTT. The rearrangement joins TRBV12-5 to TRBJ1-1; TRBD1 is a possible D gene (5 bases). V lost 5 bases to trimming and J lost 2 bases, with 15 bases between them. CDR3 size: 15 residues. Germline assignment: CDR1 LGHNT and CDR2 FRNRAP.

Only one count was recorded for this clone. The chain couples TRBV29-1 to TRBJ2-7; 10 bases match TRBD1. V lost 4 bases to trimming and J lost 4 bases; unmatched junction nucleotides: 4. This CDR3 has 13 residues. CDR1 and CDR2 from the germline V gene are SQVTM and ANQGSEA. The CDR3 reads CSVAGTGDYEQYF. Here the CDR3 DNA reads TGCAGCGTTGCCGGGACAGGGGATTACGAGCAGTACTTC.

V gene TRBV6-2 or TRBV6-3 combines with J gene TRBJ1-2; D is perhaps TRBD1 (6 bases). Trimming stripped 5 bases from V and 3 bases from J, with 16 bases between. The germline V gene encodes CDR1 MNHEY and CDR2 SVGEGT. The CDR3 loop spans 15 amino acids. CDR3 bases: TGTGCCAGCAGTCCCAGACAGGTCGGGTACTATGGCTACACCTTC. It is translated as CASSPRQVGYYGYTF.

The chain is built from TRBV6-2 or TRBV6-3 and TRBJ1-2; 10 bases match TRBD1. The ends lost 5 bases at V and 4 bases at J; junction bases unmatched: 7. The CDR3 length is 15 residues. Germline CDR1 and CDR2: MNHEY and SVGEGT. Here the CDR3 reads CASSNRDRGPYGYTF. The CDR3 DNA sequence: TGTGCCAGCAGTAACCGGGACAGGGGACCCTATGGCTACACCTTC.

This chain uses TRBV9 with TRBJ1-1; 7 bases are shared with TRBD1. CDR3 size: 16 residues. V shed 0 bases and J 0 bases; nucleotides not matched to a gene: 5. Germline V gives CDR1 SGDLS, CDR2 YYNGEE. CDR3 region: CASSVAADRVNTEAFF. In nucleotides, the CDR3 is TGTGCCAGCAGCGTAGCGGCCGACAGGGTGAACACTGAAGCTTTCTTT.

V gene TRBV30 combines with J gene TRBJ2-1; D not certain. Germline CDR1 and CDR2: GTSNPN and SVGIG (reference sequence). Between the trimmed V and J ends, which lost 4 bases and 1 base, there was a span of 2 bases. This CDR3 region has 11 residues. The chain's CDR3 is CAWTSYNEQFF. DNA of the CDR3: TGTGCCTGGACTTCCTACAATGAGCAGTTCTTC.

The sample holds a few counts of this clone. This chain joins TRBV5-6 and TRBJ1-2; tentative D call: TRBD1 (5 bases). The V and J ends lost 4 bases and 4 bases respectively, with 11 bases between them. The CDR3 extends over 13 amino acids. Looked up from germline, CDR1 is SGHDT and CDR2 is YYEEEE. The CDR3 sequence: CASSAGASYGYTF. The CDR3 DNA sequence: TGTGCCAGCAGCGCCGGGGCGTCCTATGGCTACACCTTC.

The chain employs TRBV4-1 and TRBJ2-1; 11 positions match TRBD2. Germline V gives CDR1 MGHRA, CDR2 YSYEKL. V gave up 5 bases and J gave up 4 bases; unmatched junction bases: 19. CDR3 size: 20 residues. In DNA form, the CDR3 reads TGCGCCAGCAGCAACGTGGGACTAGCGGCCTCAGAGGGGGATTACAATGAGCAGTTCTTC. Translating gives CASSNVGLAASEGDYNEQFF.

The chain has TRBV7-8 and TRBJ2-1; 9 nucleotides align to TRBD1. The V segment lost 5 bases and the J segment 9 bases; nucleotides outside the gene matches: 11. The CDR3 has 15 residues. Germline V gene lookup returns CDR1 SGHVS and CDR2 FQNEAQ. The CDR3 spells CASSASGTGKSEQFF. CDR3 in DNA: TGTGCCAGCAGCGCATCCGGGACAGGGAAATCTGAGCAGTTCTTC.

The genes are TRBV10-3 and TRBJ1-2; 9 positions agree with TRBD1. This CDR3 has 13 residues. The J segment lost 5 bases and the V segment lost 5 bases, leaving 3 bases of the junction unmatched. Looked up from germline, CDR1 is ENHRY and CDR2 is SYGVKD. In DNA form, the CDR3 reads TGTGCCATCAGTCCGGGACAGGGTTATGGCTACACCTTC. Amino acids: CAISPGQGYGYTF.

V is TRBV27 and J is TRBJ2-1; D remains unclear. Between the trimmed V and J ends, which lost 0 bases and 0 bases, there was a span of 6 bases. CDR1 MNHEY and CDR2 SMNVEV come from the germline V gene (reference sequence). The CDR3 contains 15 residues. The CDR3 is CASSLSQSSYNEQFF. Here the CDR3 DNA reads TGTGCCAGCAGTTTATCCCAAAGCTCCTACAATGAGCAGTTCTTC.

This clone was counted once. CDR3 region: CASRKGAGREQYF. The CDR3 nucleotides are TGTGCCAGCAGAAAGGGGGCAGGGAGGGAGCAGTACTTC. The chain has TRBV28 and TRBJ2-7, with a possible D match to TRBD1 (7 bases). Trimming stripped 6 bases from V and 7 bases from J, with 16 bases between. This CDR3 has 13 amino acids. CDR1 is MDHEN, CDR2 SYDVKM, per germline.

V and J are TRBV21-1 and TRBJ1-1. TRBV21-1 is assigned pseudogene status. CDR3 length: 13 residues. For the CDR3, the DNA is TGTGCCAGCAGCAAGGTCCGGGCCACTGAAGCTTTCTTT. It encodes CASSKVRATEAFF.

This chain links TRBV6-2 or TRBV6-3 with TRBJ1-3; D not resolved. This CDR3 is 16 amino acids long. Germline assignment: CDR1 MNHEY and CDR2 SVGEGT. The germline V and J ends were trimmed by 6 bases and 0 bases, with 15 bases remaining between them. CDR3 amino acids: CASSLTRGSSGNTIYF. Here the CDR3 DNA reads TGTGCCAGCAGCCTGACGCGCGGTAGCTCTGGAAACACCATATATTTT.

This clone was counted once. The J gene is TRBJ1-5, the V gene TRBV5-5; 9 bases fit TRBD1. Germline CDR1 reads SGHKS; CDR2 reads YYEKEE (reference sequence). J gave up 1 base and V 3 bases, and 5 bases lay outside the gene matches. The CDR3 totals 16 residues. The CDR3 DNA reads as TGTGCCAGCAGCTGGGAGGGGACAGGGAGCAATCAGCCCCAGCATTTT. It is translated as CASSWEGTGSNQPQHF. Together with reference TRBV5-5 and TRBJ1-5, the CDR3 gives the full variable domain: DAGVTQSPTHLIKTRGQQVTLRCSPISGHKSVSWYQQVLGQGPQFIFQYYEKEERGRGNFPDRFSARQFPNYSSELNVNALLLGDSALYLCASSWEGTGSNQPQHFGDGTRLSIL.

The genes are TRBV5-4 and TRBJ1-5; D is possibly TRBD1 (6 bases). Germline CDR1 is SGHNT and CDR2 is YYREEE (reference sequence). The CDR3 length is 16 residues. Trimming pared 0 bases from V and 4 bases from J, leaving 14 bases between. The CDR3 region has the DNA TGTGCCAGCAGCTTGGTTATCGGGGGGCAAAATCAGCCCCAGCATTTT. This encodes CASSLVIGGQNQPQHF.

This chain links TRBV18 with TRBJ1-3, with 7 bases matching TRBD1. Germline CDR1 is KGHSH and CDR2 is LQKENI. Trimming took 3 bases from V and 6 from J; bases not matched to a gene: 5. This CDR3 spans 14 amino acids. The CDR3 loop reads CASSPNRGQNTIYF. The CDR3 coding sequence is TGTGCCAGCTCACCGAATAGGGGGCAAAACACCATATATTTT.

The chain couples TRBV6-5 to TRBJ1-1, with 8 nucleotides matching TRBD1. The V gene end was trimmed by 8 bases and the J gene end by 4 bases; junction bases not matched to a gene: 9. In germline, CDR1 is MNHEY, CDR2 SVGAGI. The CDR3 is 14 residues long. In DNA, the CDR3 is TGTGCCAGCTCAGGGGGCGCGGTACGCACTGAAGCTTTCTTT. Translated: CASSGGAVRTEAFF.

This chain links TRBV5-4 with TRBJ2-1, with 7 positions matching TRBD2. After removal of 4 bases from V and 7 bases from J, the junction contained 11 bases not matched to a gene. The CDR3 spans 15 residues. Germline-derived CDR1 and CDR2 are SGHNT and YYREEE (reference sequence). CDR3 loop: CASSPGGGTENEQFF. The CDR3 DNA reads TGTGCCAGCAGCCCGGGAGGAGGTACAGAGAATGAGCAGTTCTTC.

The rearrangement joins TRBV4-1 to TRBJ1-2; weak D call: TRBD1 (5 bases). V lost 1 base and J lost 6, with 15 bases in between. Germline V gives CDR1 MGHRA, CDR2 YSYEKL. The CDR3 consists of 15 residues. The CDR3 spells CASSQVIPGFDGYTF. The CDR3 region has the DNA TGCGCCAGCAGCCAAGTAATTCCAGGGTTCGATGGCTACACCTTC.

In DNA form, the CDR3 reads TGCGCCAGCAGCCAAAAGGGGACTGGGACGTCGTCACCCCTCCACTTT. It specifies CASSQKGTGTSSPLHF. The chain uses TRBV4-3 and TRBJ1-6, with D maybe TRBD1 (5 bases). The germline V gene has CDR1 LGHNA and CDR2 YSLEER. V was clipped by 2 bases and J by 10 bases, with 18 bases between them. The length of the CDR3 is 16 residues.

V usage is TRBV19 and J usage is TRBJ2-2; either TRBD1 or TRBD2 may supply D (5 bases each). Germline CDR1 is LNHDA and CDR2 is SQIVND (reference sequence). The CDR3 extends over 13 amino acids. With 5 bases removed from V and 6 bases from J, the gap between germline ends came to 10 bases. The CDR3 protein is CASSSPGPGELFF. CDR3 coding DNA: TGTGCCAGTAGTTCACCGGGGCCCGGGGAGCTGTTTTTT.

The chain combines TRBV19 with TRBJ2-7, with TRBD2 as a possible D gene (6 bases). V dropped 5 bases and J dropped 4 bases, with 18 bases sitting between them. This CDR3 has 15 residues. Germline CDR1 is LNHDA and CDR2 is SQIVND (reference sequence). The CDR3 DNA is TGTGCCAGTAGTGACCCCTCATCGGGGGATTACGAGCAGTACTTC. As protein: CASSDPSSGDYEQYF. The entire variable domain, with the rest obtained from reference TRBV19 and TRBJ2-7, is as follows: DGGITQSPKYLFRKEGQNVTLSCEQNLNHDAMYWYRQDPGQGLRLIYYSQIVNDFQKGDIAEGYSVSREKKESFPLTVTSAQKNPTAFYLCASSDPSSGDYEQYFGPGTRLTVT.